Sequencing of this T cell receptor beta chain was carried out in a study of T cells and Merkel cell carcinoma outcomes. Assay used: immunoSEQ multiplex PCR; TCRdb lists only in-frame clones, some missing. This table holds some 1,900 clones, roughly 81% found once. With respect to this clone: Its antigen is still unknown.

The CDR3 spans 17 residues. V shed 0 bases, J shed 8 bases, and the junction held 9 bases outside the gene matches. Germline V CDR1 and CDR2: MRHNA, SNTAGT. Study findings and constraints: In Merkel cell carcinoma, repertoire and T-cell density reportedly predicted outcomes.

Sequenced: tumor tissue from Merkel cell carcinoma. This chain uses TRBV6-4 with TRBJ2-3; 12 positions match TRBD1. The source of this sequence is a human donor with Merkel cell carcinoma. Here the CDR3 reads CASSDSGTGGAAGTQYF. CDR3 bases: TGTGCCAGCAGTGACTCCGGGACAGGGGGCGCGGCTGGTACGCAGTATTTT.